The 6 T cell receptor beta chains given below trace back to one sample, sequenced in a study of T cell repertoires in ileal Crohn's disease. TCRdb's table, derived via immunoSEQ multiplex PCR, lists solely in-frame clones and lacks some. Of over 9,000 clones listed, approximately 82% were seen once; the top ten hold roughly 27%. The sample was ileal tissue. These receptors were obtained from an adult with Crohn's disease.

This clone was observed once. The chain has TRBV6-5 and TRBJ1-1, with D uncertain. Trimming took 1 base from V and 3 from J, leaving 6 bases between them. The CDR3 runs 13 residues. Germline V gene data show CDR1 as MNHEY and CDR2 as SVGAGI. CDR3 region: CASSYLVDTEAFF. The CDR3 DNA sequence: TGTGCCAGCAGTTACTTAGTGGACACTGAAGCTTTCTTT.

The rearrangement links TRBV18 to TRBJ2-1, with TRBD2 matching over 15 bases. CDR1 and CDR2 from the germline V gene are KGHSH and LQKENI. The trim removed 4 bases at V and 8 bases at J, leaving 12 bases unmatched. The CDR3 sequence is 18 residues long. CDR3 in amino acids: CASSRQGLAGGPIDEQFF. CDR3 nucleotides: TGTGCCAGCTCACGACAAGGACTAGCGGGAGGGCCGATTGATGAGCAGTTCTTC.

The chain couples TRBV5-6 to TRBJ2-5, with TRBD1 identical over 10 bases. V was clipped by 4 bases and J by 5 bases; unmatched bases: 8. Per germline, CDR1 SGHDT and CDR2 YYEEEE. The CDR3 contains 15 residues. The CDR3 protein is CASSRRDRGWETQYF. For the CDR3, the DNA is TGTGCCAGCAGCCGAAGGGACAGGGGTTGGGAGACCCAGTACTTC.

This clone was picked up one time. The rearrangement links TRBV6-6 to TRBJ1-1; TRBD1 aligns across 7 bases. Trimming cost V 7 bases and J 7 bases; bases outside gene matches: 9. The CDR3 spans 13 residues. Looked up from germline, CDR1 is MNHNY and CDR2 is SVGAGI (reference sequence). The CDR3 region is CASNSNRGYEAFF. As DNA, the CDR3 is TGTGCCAGCAACTCCAACAGGGGATATGAAGCTTTCTTT.

The rearrangement uses TRBV15 and TRBJ1-5; TRBD1 is a possible D gene (6 bases). Germline V gene data show CDR1 as LNHNV and CDR2 as YYDKDF (reference sequence). V lost 3 bases and J lost 5, with 14 bases in between. The CDR3 runs 15 residues. In DNA form, the CDR3 reads TGTGCCACCAGCAGGGGACATAGTAAGTATCAGCCCCAGCATTTT. It translates to CATSRGHSKYQPQHF.

This clone has just a few counts. The chain has TRBV7-9 and TRBJ1-4, with TRBD1 identical over 7 bases. The V and J ends lost 6 bases and 7 bases, in that order; junction bases with no gene match: 5. The CDR3 runs 13 residues. The germline gives CDR1 SEHNR, CDR2 FQNEAQ (reference sequence). CDR3 sequence reads: CASRDRRSEKLFF. CDR3 sequence (DNA): TGTGCCAGCAGGGACAGGAGGAGTGAAAAACTGTTTTTT.